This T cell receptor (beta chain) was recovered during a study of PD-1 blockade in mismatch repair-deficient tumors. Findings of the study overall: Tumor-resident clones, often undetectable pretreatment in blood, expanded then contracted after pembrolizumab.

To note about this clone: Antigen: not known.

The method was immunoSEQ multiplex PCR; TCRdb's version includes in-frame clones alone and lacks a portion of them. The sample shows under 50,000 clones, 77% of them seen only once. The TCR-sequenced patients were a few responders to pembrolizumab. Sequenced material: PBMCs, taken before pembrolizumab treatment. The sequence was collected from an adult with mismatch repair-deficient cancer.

The DNA for the CDR3 is TGTGCCATCAGTGATTTGGGACCACCAACCGGGGAGCTGTTTTTT. This codes for CAISDLGPPTGELFF. The chain joins TRBV10-3 to TRBJ2-2; D may correspond to TRBD1 or TRBD2 (5 bases each). CDR3 length: 15 residues. The V end lost 3 bases, the J end lost 5 bases, and 13 bases lay between the germline ends. The germline CDR1 and CDR2 sequences are ENHRY and SYGVKD.